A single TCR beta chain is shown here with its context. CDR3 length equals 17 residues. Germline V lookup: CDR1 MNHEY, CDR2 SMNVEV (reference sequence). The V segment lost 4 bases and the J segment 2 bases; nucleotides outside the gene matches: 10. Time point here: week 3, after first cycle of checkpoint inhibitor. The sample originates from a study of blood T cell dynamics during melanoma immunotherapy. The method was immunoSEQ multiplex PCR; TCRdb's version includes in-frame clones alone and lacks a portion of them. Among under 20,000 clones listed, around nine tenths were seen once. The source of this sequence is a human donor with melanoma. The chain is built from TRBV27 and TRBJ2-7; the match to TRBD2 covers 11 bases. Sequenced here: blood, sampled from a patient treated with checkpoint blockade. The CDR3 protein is CASSSHRTSGYPYEQYF. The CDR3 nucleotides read TGTGCCAGCAGTTCCCACCGGACTAGCGGGTATCCCTACGAGCAGTACTTC.